This TCR beta chain was found in a study of shared clonotypes between healthy human individuals. Study background: In total, the donors were two women and three men aged 18 to 49.

V was trimmed by 6 bases and J by 2 bases, leaving 11 bases between them. The CDR3 covers 14 residues. Germline V lookup: CDR1 SNHLY, CDR2 FYNNEI. This clone was picked up a small number of times. Using immunoSEQ multiplex PCR, the repertoire was profiled, and TCRdb retains in-frame clones only, with some absent. The data contain about 2.3 million clones, approximately 95% of them singletons. Specimen: naive CD4+ T cells from PBMCs. Sample subset: CD45RA+ positively selected. V usage is TRBV2 and J usage is TRBJ1-5; D remains ambiguous. The sequence was collected from a young man in good health. Some clones in this sample may be carry-over from other donors' samples. CDR3 protein: CASSDTVGNQPQHF. The CDR3 DNA follows: TGTGCCAGCAGCGATACAGTGGGCAATCAGCCCCAGCATTTT.